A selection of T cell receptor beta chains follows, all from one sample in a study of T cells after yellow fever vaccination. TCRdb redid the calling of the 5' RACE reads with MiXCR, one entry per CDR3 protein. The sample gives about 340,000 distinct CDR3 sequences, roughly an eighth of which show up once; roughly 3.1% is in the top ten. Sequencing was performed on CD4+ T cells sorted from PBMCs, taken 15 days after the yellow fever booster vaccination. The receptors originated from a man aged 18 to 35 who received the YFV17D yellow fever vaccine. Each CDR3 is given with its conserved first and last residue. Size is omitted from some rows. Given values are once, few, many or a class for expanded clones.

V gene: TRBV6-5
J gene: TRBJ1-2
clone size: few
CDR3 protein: CASSRGTFYGYTF

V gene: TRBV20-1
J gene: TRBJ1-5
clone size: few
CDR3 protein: CSAPGEEGNQPQHF

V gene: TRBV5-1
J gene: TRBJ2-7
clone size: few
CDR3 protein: CASSLWLAGGGSEQYF

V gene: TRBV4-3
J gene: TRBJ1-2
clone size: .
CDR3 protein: CASSQGGDRDAYGYTF

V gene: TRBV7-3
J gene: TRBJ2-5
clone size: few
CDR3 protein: CASSLNRASPQETQYF

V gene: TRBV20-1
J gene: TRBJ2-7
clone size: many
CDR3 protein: CSALTGASPHEQYF

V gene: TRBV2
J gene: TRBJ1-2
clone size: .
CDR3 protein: CASRDRGGGYTF

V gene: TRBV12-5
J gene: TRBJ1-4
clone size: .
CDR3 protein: CASGPGQGENEKLFF

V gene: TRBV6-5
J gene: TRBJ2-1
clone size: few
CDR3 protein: CASKEGGSYNEQFF

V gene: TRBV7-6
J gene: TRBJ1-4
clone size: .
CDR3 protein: CASSAFGQVLLFF

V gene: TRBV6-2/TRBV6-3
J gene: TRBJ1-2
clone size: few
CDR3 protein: CASSYSGSYTF

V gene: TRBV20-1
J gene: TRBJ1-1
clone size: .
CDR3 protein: CSARPTGRLLHTEAFF

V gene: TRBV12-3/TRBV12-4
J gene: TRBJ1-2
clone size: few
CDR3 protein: CASSFQGGYTF

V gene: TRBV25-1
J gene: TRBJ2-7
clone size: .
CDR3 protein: CASSAEAPSYEQYF

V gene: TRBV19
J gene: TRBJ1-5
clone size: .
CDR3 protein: CASSIIKGSGNVGQPQHF

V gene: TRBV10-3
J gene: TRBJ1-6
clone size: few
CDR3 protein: CAVGSPTANSPLHF

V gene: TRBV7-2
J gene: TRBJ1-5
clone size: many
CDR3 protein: CASSPPPASNQPQHF

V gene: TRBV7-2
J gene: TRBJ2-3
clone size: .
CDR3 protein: CASSLGGGGADTQYF

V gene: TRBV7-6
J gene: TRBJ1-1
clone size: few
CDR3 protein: CASSSGQADLNTEAFF

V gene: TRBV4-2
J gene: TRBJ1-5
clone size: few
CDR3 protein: CASSQAGLGGNQPQHF

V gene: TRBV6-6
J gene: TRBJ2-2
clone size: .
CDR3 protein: CASSYGIRAAGELFF

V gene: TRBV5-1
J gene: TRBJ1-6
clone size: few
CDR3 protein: CASGAGTGNSPLHF

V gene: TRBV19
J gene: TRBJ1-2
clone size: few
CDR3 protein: CASSIGDRFYGYTF

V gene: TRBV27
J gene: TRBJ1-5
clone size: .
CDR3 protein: CASSTQGFNQPQHF

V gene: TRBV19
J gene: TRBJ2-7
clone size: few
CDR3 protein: CASSIGWPPYEQYF

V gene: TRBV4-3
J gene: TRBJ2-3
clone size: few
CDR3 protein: CASSQDRGGHTRADTQYF

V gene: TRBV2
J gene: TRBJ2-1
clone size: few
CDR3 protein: CASSRGLGNEQFF

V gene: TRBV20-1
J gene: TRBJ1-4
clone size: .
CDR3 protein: CSATATNEKLFF

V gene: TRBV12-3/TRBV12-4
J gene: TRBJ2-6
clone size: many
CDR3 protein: CASSFSGGANVLTF

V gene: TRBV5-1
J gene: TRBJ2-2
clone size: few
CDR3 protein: CASSLAVLADTGELFF

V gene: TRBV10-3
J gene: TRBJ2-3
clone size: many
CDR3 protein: CAISVTSGGSDTQYF

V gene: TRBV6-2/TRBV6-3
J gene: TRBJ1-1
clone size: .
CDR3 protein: CASSYGGGFMNTEAFF

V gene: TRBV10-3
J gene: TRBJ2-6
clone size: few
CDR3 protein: CAISESRSGANVLTF

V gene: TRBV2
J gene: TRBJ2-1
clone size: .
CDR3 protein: CASRPGIADYNEQFF

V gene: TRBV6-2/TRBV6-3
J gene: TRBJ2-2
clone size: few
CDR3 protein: CASSQRQGGTGELFF

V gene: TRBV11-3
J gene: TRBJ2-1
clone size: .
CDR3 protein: CASSLESGFGGSEQFF

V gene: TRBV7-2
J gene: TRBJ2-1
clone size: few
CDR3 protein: CASSPGTSDPNEQFF

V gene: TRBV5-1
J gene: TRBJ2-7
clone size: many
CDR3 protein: CASSISGGSSYEQYF

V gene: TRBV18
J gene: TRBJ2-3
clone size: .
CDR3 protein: CASSSGLAGRDTQYF